The rows below give T cell receptor beta chains drawn from one sample of a study of blood T cell repertoires in COVID-19. Profiled with immunoSEQ multiplex PCR; TCRdb holds only in-frame clones, not every one. The table has around 72,000 clones, 70% to 90% seen once. Sequenced input: peripheral blood. Every receptor here comes from a woman in her 70s with acute or convalescent COVID-19. CDR3s include the opening cysteine and the closing phenylalanine or tryptophan. A D gene is named only where the DNA matches it firmly. For some rows the clone size is stated as once, few or many, or as a class when expanded; others skip it.

few	-	TRBV28	TRBJ1-2	TGTGCCAGCAGGACACCACAGGGAACGAGAGGCGGAGAGGGCTACACCTTC	CASRTPQGTRGGEGYTF
-	TRBD1	TRBV14	TRBJ2-1	TGTGCCAGCAGCCATCCCGGGACAGGGGTCCTAAATGAGCAGTTCTTC	CASSHPGTGVLNEQFF
-	-	TRBV4-1	TRBJ1-6	TGCGCCAGCAGCCAAGATCTAGCAGGTATAATTTCACCCCTCCACTTT	CASSQDLAGIISPLHF
-	-	TRBV7-9	TRBJ1-1	TGTGCCAGCAGCTCGGAGAGCACTGAAGCTTTCTTT	CASSSESTEAFF
-	TRBD1	TRBV6-5	TRBJ2-1	TGTGCCAGCAGCGCCGTGGGACAGTACAATGAGCAGTTCTTC	CASSAVGQYNEQFF
-	-	TRBV19	TRBJ1-5	TGTGCCAGTAGCTCCACCCCTTCACCCCCAACAGGCAGGGATGAGCCCCAGCATTTT	CASSSTPSPPTGRDEPQHF
few	-	TRBV27	TRBJ1-5	TGTGCCAGCAGCATCGACAGGTATAGCAATCAGCCCCAGCATTTT	CASSIDRYSNQPQHF
-	-	TRBV30	TRBJ1-1	TGTGCCTGGAGTGCCCTCCTGGGCAGGGGTGAGACTGAAGCTTTCTTT	CAWSALLGRGETEAFF
-	TRBD2	TRBV11-3	TRBJ2-2	TGTGCCAGCAGCTTAGACGGGAGGGCCATCGGGGAGCTGTTTTTT	CASSLDGRAIGELFF
-	-	TRBV11-2	TRBJ1-1	TGTGCCAGCAGCTCGAGGGAAAAGAACACTGAAGCTTTCTTT	CASSSREKNTEAFF
-	-	TRBV14	TRBJ2-1	TGTGCCAGCAGCCAAGGGCAGGGAATGCCCTACAATGAGCAGTTCTTC	CASSQGQGMPYNEQFF
-	-	TRBV19	TRBJ1-1	TGTGCCAGTAGTATAGAGCCACTTCCTCTCAACACTGAAGCTTTCTTT	CASSIEPLPLNTEAFF
-	-	TRBV5-1	TRBJ2-5	TGCGCCAGCAGCTGGAGCGTCCAAGAGACCCAGTACTTC	CASSWSVQETQYF
once	TRBD1	TRBV5-4	TRBJ2-1	TGTGCCAGCAGCTTGGGGGCGGCAGGGGGAACAATCTACAATGAGCAGTTCTTC	CASSLGAAGGTIYNEQFF
-	-	TRBV20-1	TRBJ2-7	TGCAGTGCTGGCTTCGTCGAGCAGTACTTC	CSAGFVEQYF
few	TRBD1	TRBV10-3	TRBJ1-5	TGTGCCATCAGTGAGGGGACAGCCAATCAGCCCCAGCATTTT	CAISEGTANQPQHF
-	-	TRBV5-5	TRBJ2-3	TGTGCCAGCAGCTTTACAGGTGATCTTAGCACAGATACGCAGTATTTT	CASSFTGDLSTDTQYF
-	TRBD2	TRBV6-5	TRBJ2-1	TGTGCCAGCAGTTCAAGCGGGAGGCAAAATGAGCAGTTCTTC	CASSSSGRQNEQFF
-	TRBD1	TRBV7-8	TRBJ2-7	TGTGCCAGCAGTCACGACAGGGGACGCGAGCAGTACTTC	CASSHDRGREQYF
-	TRBD1	TRBV7-9	TRBJ1-1	TGTGCCAGCAGCTTACTGGACAGGCGGAACACTGAAGCTTTCTTT	CASSLLDRRNTEAFF
-	TRBD1	TRBV29-1	TRBJ1-4	TGCAGCGCACGACAGGGCTTCGCTGAAAAACTGTTTTTT	CSARQGFAEKLFF
-	-	TRBV5-6	TRBJ1-1	TGTGCCAGCAGCTTCAACTTCCTGAACACTGAAGCTTTCTTT	CASSFNFLNTEAFF
-	-	TRBV4-3	TRBJ1-5	TGCGCCAGCAGCCAAGATTTATGGACACGCAATCAGCCCCAGCATTTT	CASSQDLWTRNQPQHF
once	TRBD2	TRBV10-3	TRBJ2-1	TGTGCCATCAGTGACCCGGGACTAGGGCTCGACAATGAGCAGTTCTTC	CAISDPGLGLDNEQFF
-	-	TRBV12-3/TRBV12-4	TRBJ2-3	TGTGCCAGCACTCGGGACAACACAGATACGCAGTATTTT	CASTRDNTDTQYF
-	-	TRBV9	TRBJ2-2	TGTGCCAGCAGCGTGGACCAGGGTCCCGGGGAGCTGTTTTTT	CASSVDQGPGELFF
once	TRBD1	TRBV6-5	TRBJ2-7	TGTGCCAGCAATACCGGGACAGGGCGGGAGCAGTACTTC	CASNTGTGREQYF